The sequence of this TCR beta chain was determined in a study of blood T cell repertoires in COVID-19 (dated by TCRdb to 2019 to 2021). With regard to the full study: Collaborator samples came from the United States, Italy and Spain and covered acute and convalescent phases of COVID-19. The prospective study material was composed of cDNA or gDNA derived from T cells, B-cell-depleted T cells, or PBMCs. Deeply sampled blood TCRbeta repertoires from subjects exposed to, actively infected with, or recovered from COVID-19 were included in the dataset. The repertoires were released in a freely available public database meant as a resource for research on the immune response to SARS-CoV-2. Samples came from the ongoing ImmuneRACE study (first 160 participants) plus 1,254 subjects from 6 global collaborators. Nearly every sample came with metadata listing a de-identified subject ID, COVID-19 status, age in years and sex. Where available, HLA class I and class II types were taken from metadata supplied by the sample provider and were not determined by assay-based typing. Results the study describes overall, beyond this receptor: How much clinical and demographic metadata was included differed by source and by participant, and the metadata was provided uncurated.

CDR1 and CDR2 are drawn from the germline V gene: KGHSH, LQKENI. At the junction V is shortened by 4 bases and J by 2 bases, with 8 bases in between. Its CDR3 holds 13 amino acids, cysteine through phenylalanine. Just CDR3 DNA is preserved here, 39 bases in frame from base 1. Comments on this clone: The antigen it binds to is not known. Per-nucleotide qualities are absent, and no much larger clonotype sits a single base away.

TCRbeta CDR3 regions were amplified from genomic DNA using the immunoSEQ Assay, a bias-controlled multiplex PCR. In the authors' own workflow: The number of nucleated cells in each sample was estimated by amplification of reference gene primers within the assay. To quantify the absolute abundance of each unique TCRbeta CDR3 rearrangement, sequence reads were collapsed and filtered. For each sample, productive Simpson clonality was calculated as the square root of Simpson's diversity index over productive rearrangements. The clones in this table, taken by TCRdb from immuneACCESS, are in-frame only. Not every clone is retained; where verified, under half of the shortfall comes from an unresolved V gene, and the cause of the rest is unknown. Clone size and V and J calls were adopted from that table, with D and trimming inferred from the DNA. Present in this sample are around 300,000 clones, 65% to 85% of which were seen just once. The ten biggest clones cover 2.5% to 3.5% of the sample.

Collaborating institutions collected whole blood in K2EDTA tubes following their own protocols. For TCRbeta analysis, collaborators shipped samples in one of three forms: frozen whole blood, isolated PBMCs, or DNA extracted from either of those sample types. Sequencing used peripheral blood. The origin of this receptor is a man under 40 with active or convalescent COVID-19. The chain joins TRBV18 to TRBJ2-5; the D gene lacks a confident call. The nucleotide sequence reads as follows: TGTGCCAGCTCACGATCGCTACAAGAGACCCAGTACTTC. Its translation reads: CASSRSLQETQYF.